This TCR beta chain was captured in a study of Graves' ophthalmopathy and Graves' hyperthyroidism (dated by TCRdb to the late 2010s). In the study overall: Peripheral blood was collected at initial diagnosis, prior to any treatment. The study used signatures of the TCR beta repertoire to tell Graves' ophthalmopathy apart from Graves' hyperthyroidism and to predict which patients would progress to ophthalmopathy. In total, 135 blood samples were TCR-sequenced: fewer than 50 ophthalmopathy, some 75 hyperthyroidism and some 17 hyperthyroidism-to-ophthalmopathy patients. To explore V-J signatures that distinguish ophthalmopathy from hyperthyroidism, a discovery set of 90 to 100 patients was enrolled, made up of some 41 with ophthalmopathy and 57 with stable hyperthyroidism. An independent validation cohort was composed of approximately 19 hyperthyroidism patients and around 15 patients who later progressed from hyperthyroidism to ophthalmopathy. In more than five hyperthyroidism patients, the T-cell repertoires found in thyroid tissue were compared with those found in blood. After sampling, hyperthyroidism patients received methimazole starting at 30 mg daily, and ophthalmopathy patients received high-dose intravenous methylprednisolone. The 75 to 100 discovery patients were divided at random into training and test sets in a 7:3 ratio. What the research found in general, with its limitations: In validation, the model predicted ophthalmopathy progression with about 71% sensitivity and about 77% specificity; fewer than 15 predicted patients were CT-confirmed with GO in a median of about 6.2 months. Most expanded thyroid clonotypes with frequency above 0.001 were also detected in blood, suggesting blood repertoires may reflect the thyroid immune response. In cross-validation, the 13-signature model distinguished ophthalmopathy from stable hyperthyroidism with 87.88% sensitivity and roughly 81% specificity, while in the test set the corresponding values were roughly 80% and 75%. No statistical method was used to set the sample size in advance, and the investigators knew which group each participant was assigned to.

This clonotype was seen many times. Its antigen is currently not known. No much larger clonotype is one base removed from it; base qualities were not supplied. TCR beta CDR3 regions were amplified from RNA transcripts for repertoire sequencing. HTBI primers and the Qiagen OneStep RT-PCR kit were used in a first-round RT-PCR, which was followed by a second-round multiplex PCR, size selection and purification. Libraries were sequenced on an Illumina HiSeq2000 using paired-end 100 bp reads. Concerning the study's data processing: Reads were processed with SOAPnuke, discarding reads with adapters, uncalled bases, mean Phred below 15, or no exact constant-primer or identifier match. COPE v1.2.5 was used to merge the high-quality paired reads. Unique nucleotide sequences were defined as clonotypes and aligned to IMGT TRB V, D and J references using MiTCR v1.1. Only V-J combinations with frequency above 0.0001 were analysed, covering approximately 99% of repertoires. For each V-J combination, a TCR clonal expansion and chaos score was defined as the ratio of F50 clonal expansion to chaos observed in the TCRdist matrix. Welch's t-statistics and random forest were used to reduce the features to roughly 14 V-J combinations, which were then used as input to a naive Bayes classifier. The Morisita-Horn index was used to measure how similar the thyroid and blood repertoires were. The public reads were reanalyzed by TCRdb: fastp trimming at Q25, MiXCR alignment, in-frame beta chains only. Rows are combined by CDR3 protein, so each entry shows the most common genes and DNA. The V and J calls were determined by TCRdb, not by the authors. Recorded for this sample are about 220,000 distinct CDR3 sequences; roughly 21% of them occurred a single time. Roughly 45% of the sample goes to the ten largest clones.

Ophthalmopathy patients were characterized by moderately to severely active disease, a Clinical Activity Score of at least 3, a NOSPECS grade of at least 4, and a disease duration under 3 months. Patients were excluded if they had other autoimmune diseases, uncontrolled infections, pregnancy or lactation. Diagnosis was based on clinical symptoms, serum thyroxine, TRAb, thyroid ultrasound and orbital computed tomography. Ficoll-Paque density gradient centrifugation was used to isolate PBMCs from approximately 10 ml of fresh peripheral blood. Total RNA was extracted with Trizol reagent and quality-checked on an Agilent 2100 Bioanalyzer. CDR1 and CDR2 are drawn from the germline V gene (reference sequence): DFQATT, SNEGSKA. Relative to germline, V is missing 0 bases and J is missing 5 bases, with 11 bases of the junction outside any gene match. The CDR3 starts with the cysteine, ends with the phenylalanine, and has 16 residues. The DNA shown is the 48-base CDR3, in frame from base 1.

This sequence was found in a woman aged 45-60 years with Graves' ophthalmopathy. Donor details come from another sample of the same person, matched by shared clones. Input material: peripheral blood. This sequence uses TRBV20-1 and TRBJ2-7, with 9 middle bases fitting TRBD2. CDR3 sequence: CSARDRRGAGGHEQYF. The DNA is as follows: TGCAGTGCTAGAGATCGACGAGGGGCGGGGGGGCACGAGCAGTACTTC.